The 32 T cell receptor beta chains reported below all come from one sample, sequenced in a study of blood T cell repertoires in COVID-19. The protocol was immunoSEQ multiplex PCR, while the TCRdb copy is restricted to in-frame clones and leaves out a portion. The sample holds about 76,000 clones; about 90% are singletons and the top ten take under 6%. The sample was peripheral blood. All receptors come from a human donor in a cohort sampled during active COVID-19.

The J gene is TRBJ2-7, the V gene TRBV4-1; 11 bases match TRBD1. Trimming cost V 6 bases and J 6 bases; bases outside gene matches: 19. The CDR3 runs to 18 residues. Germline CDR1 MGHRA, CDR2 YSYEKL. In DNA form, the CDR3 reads TGCGCCAGCAGTCGAAAGGTGATATCCGGGACAGGGGGGTCCGAGCAGTACTTC. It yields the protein CASSRKVISGTGGSEQYF.

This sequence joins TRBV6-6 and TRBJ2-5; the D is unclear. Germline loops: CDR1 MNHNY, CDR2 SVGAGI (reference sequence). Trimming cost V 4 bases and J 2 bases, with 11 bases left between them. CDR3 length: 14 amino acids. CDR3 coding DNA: TGTGCCAGCAGTTCCCACTTTGATCAAGAGACCCAGTACTTC. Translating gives CASSSHFDQETQYF.

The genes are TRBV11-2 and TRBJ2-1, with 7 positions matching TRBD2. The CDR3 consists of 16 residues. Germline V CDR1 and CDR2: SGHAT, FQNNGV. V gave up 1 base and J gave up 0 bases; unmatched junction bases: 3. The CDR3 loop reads CASSLASGDSYNEQFF. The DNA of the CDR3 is TGTGCCAGCAGCTTAGCCAGCGGGGACTCCTACAATGAGCAGTTCTTC.

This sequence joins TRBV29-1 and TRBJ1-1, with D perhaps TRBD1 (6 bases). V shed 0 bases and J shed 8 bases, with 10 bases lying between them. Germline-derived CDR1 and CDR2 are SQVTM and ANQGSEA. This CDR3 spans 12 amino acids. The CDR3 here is CSVEDPGTEAFF. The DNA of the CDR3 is TGCAGCGTTGAAGACCCCGGGACAGAAGCTTTCTTT. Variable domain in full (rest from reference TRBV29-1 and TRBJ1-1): SAVISQKPSRDICQRGTSLTIQCQVDSQVTMMFWYRQQPGQSLTLIATANQGSEATYESGFVIDKFPISRPNLTFSTLTVSNMSPEDSSIYLCSVEDPGTEAFFGQGTRLTVV.

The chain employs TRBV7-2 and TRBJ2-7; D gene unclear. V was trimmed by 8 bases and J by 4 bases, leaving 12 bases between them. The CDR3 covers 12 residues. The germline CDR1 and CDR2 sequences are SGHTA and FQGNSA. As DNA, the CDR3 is TGTGCCAGCTCGAAACAGAATTACGAGCAGTACTTC. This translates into CASSKQNYEQYF.

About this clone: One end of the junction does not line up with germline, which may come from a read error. The CDR3: CASSLGGRRTDTQYF. Written as DNA, the CDR3 is TGTGCTAGCAGCTTGGGGGGGCGCAGGACAGATACGCAGTATTTT. This chain connects TRBV7-7 to TRBJ2-3; D might be TRBD2 (7 bases). Germline CDR1 and CDR2: SSHAT and FNYEAQ (reference sequence). The CDR3 sequence is 15 residues long. The entire variable domain, with the rest obtained from reference TRBV7-7 and TRBJ2-3, is as follows: GAGVSQSPRYKVTKRGQDVTLRCDPISSHATLYWYQQALGQGPEFLTYFNYEAQPDKSGLPSDRFSAERPEGSISTLTIQRTEQRDSAMYRCASSLGGRRTDTQYFGPGTRLTVL.

The CDR3 DNA reads as TGTGCCATCAGACAGGTGCTGAACACCGGGGAGCTGTTTTTT. The encoded protein is CAIRQVLNTGELFF. The V and J genes are TRBV10-3 and TRBJ2-2; tentative D call: TRBD1 (5 bases). Germline loops: CDR1 ENHRY, CDR2 SYGVKD. The CDR3 extends over 14 amino acids. Trimming took off 6 bases at V and 1 base at J, with 9 bases between the two ends.

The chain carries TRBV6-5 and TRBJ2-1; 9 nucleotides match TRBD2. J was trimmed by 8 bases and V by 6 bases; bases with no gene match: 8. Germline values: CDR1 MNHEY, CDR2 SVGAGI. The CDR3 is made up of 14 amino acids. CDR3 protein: CASRGAGGPDEQFF. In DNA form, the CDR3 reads TGTGCCAGCAGAGGGGCGGGGGGGCCAGATGAGCAGTTCTTC.

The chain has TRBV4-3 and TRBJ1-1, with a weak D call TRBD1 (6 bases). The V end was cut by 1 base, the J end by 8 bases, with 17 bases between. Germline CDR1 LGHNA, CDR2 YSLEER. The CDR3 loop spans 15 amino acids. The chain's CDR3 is CASSQGGGLGTEAFF. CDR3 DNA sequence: TGCGCCAGCAGCCAAGGGGGGGGGCTCGGTACCGAAGCTTTCTTT.

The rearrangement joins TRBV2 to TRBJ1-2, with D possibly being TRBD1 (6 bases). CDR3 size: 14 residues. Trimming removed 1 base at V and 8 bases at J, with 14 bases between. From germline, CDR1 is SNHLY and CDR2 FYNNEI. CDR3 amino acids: CASSEDRTVKGYTF. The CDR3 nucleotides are TGTGCCAGCAGTGAAGATAGGACAGTAAAAGGCTACACCTTC.

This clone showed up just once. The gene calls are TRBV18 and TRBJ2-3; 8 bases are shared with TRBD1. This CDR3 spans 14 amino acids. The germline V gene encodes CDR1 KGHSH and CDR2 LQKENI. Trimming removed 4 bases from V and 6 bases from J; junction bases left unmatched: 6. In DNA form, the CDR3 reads TGTGCCAGCTCACTGGGGACAGGTGGGGATACGCAGTATTTT. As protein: CASSLGTGGDTQYF.

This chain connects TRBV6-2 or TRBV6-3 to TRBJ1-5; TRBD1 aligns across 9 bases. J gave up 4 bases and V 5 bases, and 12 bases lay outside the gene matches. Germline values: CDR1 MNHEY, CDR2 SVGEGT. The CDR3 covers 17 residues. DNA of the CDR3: TGTGCCAGCAGTAAACCGGGACAGGGAGCACGGAATCAGCCCCAGCATTTT. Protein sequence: CASSKPGQGARNQPQHF.

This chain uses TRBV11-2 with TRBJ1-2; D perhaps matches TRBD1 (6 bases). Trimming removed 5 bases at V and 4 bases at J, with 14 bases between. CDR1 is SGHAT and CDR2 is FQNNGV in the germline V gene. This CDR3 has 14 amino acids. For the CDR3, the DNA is TGTGCCAGCAGCGCCAACAGGGCGGGCTATGGCTACACCTTC. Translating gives CASSANRAGYGYTF.

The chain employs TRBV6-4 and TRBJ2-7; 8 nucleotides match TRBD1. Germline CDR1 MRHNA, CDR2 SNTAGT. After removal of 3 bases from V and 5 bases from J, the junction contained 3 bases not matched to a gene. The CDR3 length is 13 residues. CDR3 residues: CASSETGDHEQYF. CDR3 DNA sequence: TGTGCCAGCAGTGAGACAGGGGACCACGAGCAGTACTTC.

Written as DNA, the CDR3 is TGCGCCAGCAGCCCGATAGTCTCCTACGAGCAGTACTTC. Its translation is CASSPIVSYEQYF. The chain is built from TRBV4-3 and TRBJ2-7, with unresolved D. CDR1 and CDR2 from the germline V gene are LGHNA and YSLEER. The CDR3 extends over 13 amino acids. V lost 4 bases to trimming and J lost 0 bases, with 7 bases between them.

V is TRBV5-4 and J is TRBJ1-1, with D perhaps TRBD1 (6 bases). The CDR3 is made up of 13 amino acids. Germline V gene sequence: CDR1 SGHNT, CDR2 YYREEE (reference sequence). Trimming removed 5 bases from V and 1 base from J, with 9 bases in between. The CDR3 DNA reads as TGTGCCAGCAGACCGACAGGGAACACTGAAGCTTTCTTT. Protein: CASRPTGNTEAFF.

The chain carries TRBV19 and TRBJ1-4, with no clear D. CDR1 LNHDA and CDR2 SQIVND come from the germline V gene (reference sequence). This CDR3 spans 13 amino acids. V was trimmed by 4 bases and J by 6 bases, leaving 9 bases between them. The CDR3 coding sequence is TGTGCCAGTAGTAGTGGCCAGGATGAAAAACTGTTTTTT. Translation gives CASSSGQDEKLFF.

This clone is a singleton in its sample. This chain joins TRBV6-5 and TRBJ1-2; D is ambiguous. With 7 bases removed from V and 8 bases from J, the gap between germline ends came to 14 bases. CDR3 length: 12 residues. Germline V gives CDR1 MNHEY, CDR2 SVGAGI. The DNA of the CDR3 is TGTGCCAGCACCCTGAGGGTAGGCGGCTACACCTTC. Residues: CASTLRVGGYTF.

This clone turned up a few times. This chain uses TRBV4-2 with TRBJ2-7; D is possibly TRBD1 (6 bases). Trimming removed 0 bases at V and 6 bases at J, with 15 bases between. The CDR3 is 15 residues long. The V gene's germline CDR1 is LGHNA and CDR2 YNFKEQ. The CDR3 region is CASSQDGTGIGEQYF. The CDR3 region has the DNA TGTGCCAGCAGCCAAGATGGTACAGGGATAGGCGAGCAGTACTTC.

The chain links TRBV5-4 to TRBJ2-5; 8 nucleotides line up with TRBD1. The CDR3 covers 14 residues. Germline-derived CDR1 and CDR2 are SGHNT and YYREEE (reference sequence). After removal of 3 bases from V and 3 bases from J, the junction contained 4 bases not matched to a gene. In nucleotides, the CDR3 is TGTGCCAGCAGCTCCGGGACAGGTAAAGAGACCCAGTACTTC. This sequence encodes CASSSGTGKETQYF.

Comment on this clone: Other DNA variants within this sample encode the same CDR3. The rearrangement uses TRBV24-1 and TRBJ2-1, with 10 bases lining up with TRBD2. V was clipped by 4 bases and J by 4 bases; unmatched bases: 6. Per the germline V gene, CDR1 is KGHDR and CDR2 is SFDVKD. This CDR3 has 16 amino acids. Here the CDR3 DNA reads TGTGCCACCAGTGACTCTAGCGGGGGCCAATACAATGAGCAGTTCTTC. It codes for CATSDSSGGQYNEQFF.

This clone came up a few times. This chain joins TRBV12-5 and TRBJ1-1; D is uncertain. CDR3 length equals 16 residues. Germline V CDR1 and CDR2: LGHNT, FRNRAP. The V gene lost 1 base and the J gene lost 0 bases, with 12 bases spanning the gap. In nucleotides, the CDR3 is TGTGCTAGTGGTTTGGGCCATGGGCCCCTGAACACTGAAGCTTTCTTT. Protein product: CASGLGHGPLNTEAFF.

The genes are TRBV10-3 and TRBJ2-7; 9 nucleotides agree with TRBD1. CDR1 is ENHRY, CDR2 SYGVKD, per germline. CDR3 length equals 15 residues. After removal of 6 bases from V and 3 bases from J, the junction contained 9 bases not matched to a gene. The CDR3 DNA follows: TGTGCCATCAGACTCTCGGGGACAGGGAACTACGAGCAGTACTTC. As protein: CAIRLSGTGNYEQYF.

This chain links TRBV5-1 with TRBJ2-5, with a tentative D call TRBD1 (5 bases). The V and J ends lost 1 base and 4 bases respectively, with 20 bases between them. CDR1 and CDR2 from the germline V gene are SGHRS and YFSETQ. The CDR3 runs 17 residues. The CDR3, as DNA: TGCGCCAGCAGCTTGTATTTCTCAGGGCCCCCCCGAGAGACCCAGTACTTC. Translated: CASSLYFSGPPRETQYF.

CDR3 in DNA: TGTGCCTTCGGACGGGGGGACACAGATACGCAGTATTTT. As protein: CAFGRGDTDTQYF. The chain carries TRBV30 and TRBJ2-3; 7 bases are shared with TRBD2. Trimming removed 7 bases from V and 2 bases from J; junction bases left unmatched: 6. The germline V gene has CDR1 GTSNPN and CDR2 SVGIG (reference sequence). This CDR3 has 13 residues.

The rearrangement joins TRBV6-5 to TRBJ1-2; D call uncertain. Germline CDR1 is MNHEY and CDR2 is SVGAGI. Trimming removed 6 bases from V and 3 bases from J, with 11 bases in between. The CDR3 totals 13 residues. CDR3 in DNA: TGTGCCAGCAGCCGTCGGCAGGACTATGGCTACACCTTC. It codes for CASSRRQDYGYTF.

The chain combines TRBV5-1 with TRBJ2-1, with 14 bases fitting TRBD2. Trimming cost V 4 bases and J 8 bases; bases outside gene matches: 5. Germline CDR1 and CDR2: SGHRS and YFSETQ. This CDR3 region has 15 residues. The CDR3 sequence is CASSETSGGAYEQFF. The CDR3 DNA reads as TGCGCCAGCAGCGAGACTAGCGGGGGGGCCTATGAGCAGTTCTTC. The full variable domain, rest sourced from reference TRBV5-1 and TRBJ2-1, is KAGVTQTPRYLIKTRGQQVTLSCSPISGHRSVSWYQQTPGQGLQFLFEYFSETQRNKGNFPGRFSGRQFSNSRSEMNVSTLELGDSALYLCASSETSGGAYEQFFGPGTRLTVL.

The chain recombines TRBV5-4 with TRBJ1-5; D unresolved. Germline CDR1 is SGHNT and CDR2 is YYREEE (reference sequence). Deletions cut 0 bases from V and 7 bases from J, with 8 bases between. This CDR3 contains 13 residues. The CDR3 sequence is CASSLDEGQPQHF. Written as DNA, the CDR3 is TGTGCCAGCAGCTTGGATGAGGGACAGCCCCAGCATTTT.

The CDR3 region has the DNA TGTGCCGCCTACAACCGACTAGCGGGGTTTGAGACCCAGTACTTC. This encodes CAAYNRLAGFETQYF. The J gene is TRBJ2-5, the V gene TRBV24-1; 11 positions match TRBD2. Germline lookup yields CDR1 KGHDR and CDR2 SFDVKD. The trim removed 12 bases at V and 5 bases at J, leaving 13 bases unmatched. The CDR3 is 15 residues long.

CDR3 sequence: CASSLYRVDTIYF. CDR3 coding DNA: TGTGCCAGCAGCCTTTACAGGGTTGACACCATATATTTT. The J gene is TRBJ1-3, the V gene TRBV11-2, with a possible D match to TRBD1 (6 bases). Germline-derived CDR1 and CDR2 are SGHAT and FQNNGV. CDR3 length: 13 residues. V was shortened by 5 bases and J by 8 bases, with 13 bases between the two germline ends.

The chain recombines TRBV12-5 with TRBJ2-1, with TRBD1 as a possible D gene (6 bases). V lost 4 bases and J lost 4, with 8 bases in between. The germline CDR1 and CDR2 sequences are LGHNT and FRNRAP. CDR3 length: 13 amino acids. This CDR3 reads CASGSTGYNEQFF. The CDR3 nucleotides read TGTGCTAGTGGTTCCACAGGGTACAATGAGCAGTTCTTC.

The CDR3 DNA sequence: TGTGCCAGCAGTGGTGGGGGCACCTACAATGAGCAGTTCTTC. Translated, it gives CASSGGGTYNEQFF. The chain employs TRBV6-2 or TRBV6-3 and TRBJ2-1; D is possibly TRBD1 (6 bases). Germline CDR1 reads MNHEY; CDR2 reads SVGEGT. CDR3 length equals 14 residues. V lost 5 bases and J 2 bases, leaving 10 bases between the germline ends.